These 30 T cell receptor beta chains came from one sample sequenced in a study of CD8+ T cells in alopecia areata. The treatment: oral pan-JAK inhibitor, 5-10 mg twice daily. Sequencing templates came from extracted RNA that was reverse transcribed into cDNA. TCRdb keeps only in-frame clones here, not all; method: immunoSEQ multiplex PCR. The data contain some 170,000 clones, about 61% of them seen just once; the ten biggest clones take up about a sixth. Sample: CD4+ T cells sorted from blood, taken at approximately week 61, from a patient treated with tofacitinib. Every receptor here comes from a human donor with alopecia areata.

J is TRBJ1-1 and V is TRBV5-1, with a tentative D call TRBD1 (6 bases). V was clipped by 1 base and J by 1 base, with 11 bases between them. This CDR3 spans 15 amino acids. Germline CDR1 reads SGHRS; CDR2 reads YFSETQ. In DNA, the CDR3 is TGCGCCAGCAGCTTGCCTGGACAGCCGAACACTGAAGCTTTCTTT. This encodes CASSLPGQPNTEAFF. Combining the CDR3 with reference TRBV5-1 and TRBJ1-1 gives the whole variable domain KAGVTQTPRYLIKTRGQQVTLSCSPISGHRSVSWYQQTPGQGLQFLFEYFSETQRNKGNFPGRFSGRQFSNSRSEMNVSTLELGDSALYLCASSLPGQPNTEAFFGQGTRLTVV.

Concerning this clone itself: Its ends do not fully match the called genes, so a read error is possible. V gene TRBV7-9 combines with J gene TRBJ2-7; the match to TRBD1 covers 7 bases. The CDR3 covers 12 residues. Germline loops: CDR1 SEHNR, CDR2 FQNEAQ (reference sequence). DNA for the CDR3: TGTGCCAGCAGCTCCCAGGGGGACACAAACGAGTTC. Its translation: CASSSQGDTNEF.

This clone was counted only a few times. The V and J genes are TRBV4-2 and TRBJ2-5, with 9 bases identical to TRBD2. The junction had 7 bases not matched to a gene; V was cut back by 4 bases and J by 4 bases. The germline CDR1 and CDR2 sequences are LGHNA and YNFKEQ. The CDR3 covers 15 residues. This CDR3 reads CASSRGGGAGETQYF. The CDR3, as DNA: TGTGCCAGCAGCCGCGGCGGGGGGGCGGGAGAGACCCAGTACTTC.

This clone was picked up a small number of times. The rearrangement uses TRBV4-3 and TRBJ1-1; D is perhaps TRBD1 (6 bases). CDR3 length: 15 residues. The V gene's germline CDR1 is LGHNA and CDR2 YSLEER. V was pared by 4 bases and J by 1 base, with 13 bases between. Here the CDR3 reads CASSPVDRTNTEAFF. The CDR3 DNA is TGCGCCAGCAGCCCCGTTGACAGGACGAACACTGAAGCTTTCTTT.

The chain employs TRBV5-6 and TRBJ1-1; 8 bases are a match to TRBD1. This CDR3 region has 12 residues. CDR1 and CDR2 (germline): SGHDT, YYEEEE. The junction had 3 bases not matched to a gene; V was cut back by 0 bases and J by 11 bases. The CDR3 loop reads CASSLEAGGAFF. In DNA, the CDR3 is TGTGCCAGCAGCTTGGAGGCAGGGGGCGCTTTCTTT.

The V and J genes are TRBV29-1 and TRBJ1-2, with D unresolved. The CDR3 contains 13 residues. Trimming took off 0 bases at V and 8 bases at J, with 13 bases between the two ends. Germline-derived CDR1 and CDR2 are SQVTM and ANQGSEA. The CDR3 DNA is TGCAGCGTTGAAGAAGGCCCGGGTTGGGGCTACACCTTC. This gives the protein CSVEEGPGWGYTF.

The count of this clone is one. In the same sample, other DNA sequences code for this CDR3. The J gene is TRBJ1-6, the V gene TRBV30; D is unclear. This CDR3 is 11 amino acids long. V lost 0 bases to trimming and J lost 6 bases, with 0 bases between them. CDR1 GTSNPN and CDR2 SVGIG come from the germline V gene (reference sequence). CDR3 sequence reads: CAWSVNSPLHF. DNA of the CDR3: TGTGCCTGGAGTGTTAATTCACCCCTCCACTTT.

This sequence joins TRBV18 and TRBJ1-5; the D is unclear. CDR3 length: 14 amino acids. Germline V gives CDR1 KGHSH, CDR2 LQKENI. V was trimmed by 6 bases and J by 0 bases, leaving 9 bases between them. CDR3 bases: TGTGCCAGCTCGCGCGTATCTAGCAATCAGCCCCAGCATTTT. Translation gives CASSRVSSNQPQHF. The variable domain in full, with the rest retrieved from reference TRBV18 and TRBJ1-5, is NAGVMQNPRHLVRRRGQEARLRCSPMKGHSHVYWYRQLPEEGLKFMVYLQKENIIDESGMPKERFSAEFPKEGPSILRIQQVVRGDSAAYFCASSRVSSNQPQHFGDGTRLSIL.

V and J are TRBV18 and TRBJ1-2; weak D call: TRBD1 (5 bases). The germline V gene encodes CDR1 KGHSH and CDR2 LQKENI. The CDR3 loop spans 17 amino acids. V shed 3 bases and J shed 7 bases, with 24 bases lying between them. CDR3 region: CASSPRGGGSDGGGYTF. The CDR3 nucleotides read TGTGCCAGCTCACCCCGCGGGGGAGGATCCGATGGCGGTGGCTACACCTTC.

Here the CDR3 reads CASSPEAVYNEQFF. CDR3 nucleotide sequence: TGTGCCAGTAGTCCGGAGGCGGTCTACAATGAGCAGTTCTTC. This sequence joins TRBV19 and TRBJ2-1; a possible D gene is TRBD2 (5 bases). The CDR3 runs to 14 residues. Germline V gene data show CDR1 as LNHDA and CDR2 as SQIVND (reference sequence). Trimming left V 5 bases short and J 3 bases short, with 11 bases between.

V is TRBV12-5 and J is TRBJ2-1, with D tentatively TRBD1 or TRBD2 (5 bases each). This CDR3 contains 14 residues. The germline V gene encodes CDR1 LGHNT and CDR2 FRNRAP. V was cut by 2 bases and J by 6 bases, with 11 bases left in between. CDR3 residues: CASGLPPRGNEQFF. The DNA of the CDR3 is TGTGCTAGTGGTTTGCCCCCGAGGGGCAATGAGCAGTTCTTC.

This chain connects TRBV5-6 to TRBJ1-2; D gene uncertain. Trimming stripped 0 bases from V and 6 bases from J, with 6 bases between. Germline V lookup: CDR1 SGHDT, CDR2 YYEEEE. This CDR3 has 12 residues. This CDR3 reads CASSLATDGYTF. The CDR3 DNA sequence: TGTGCCAGCAGCTTGGCAACGGATGGCTACACCTTC.

This clone was detected a few times. The chain combines TRBV29-1 with TRBJ1-1; D call uncertain. Germline CDR1 SQVTM, CDR2 ANQGSEA. The V gene lost 6 bases and the J gene lost 4 bases, with 3 bases spanning the gap. The CDR3 covers 9 residues. The CDR3 DNA follows: TGCAGCGTAACCACTGAAGCTTTCTTT. Its translation: CSVTTEAFF.

The chain employs TRBV29-1 and TRBJ2-5; D may match TRBD1 or TRBD2 (5 bases each). Germline CDR1 reads SQVTM; CDR2 reads ANQGSEA. Trimming stripped 5 bases from V and 2 bases from J, with 15 bases between. The CDR3 has 14 residues. The CDR3: CSVSPGRRQETQYF. In nucleotides, the CDR3 is TGCAGCGTTTCCCCGGGACGGAGACAAGAGACCCAGTACTTC.

The gene calls are TRBV5-8 and TRBJ2-6, with D unresolved. Germline loops: CDR1 SGHTS, CDR2 YDEGEE. V was pared by 0 bases and J by 0 bases, with 7 bases between. The CDR3 totals 16 residues. The CDR3 DNA is TGTGCCAGCAGCTTGGAGTGGATCTCTGGGGCCAACGTCCTGACTTTC. This gives the protein CASSLEWISGANVLTF.

The chain uses TRBV7-9 and TRBJ2-1; 13 nucleotides match TRBD2. Germline V gives CDR1 SEHNR, CDR2 FQNEAQ (reference sequence). The CDR3 consists of 13 residues. Germline trimming cut 0 bases from V and 16 bases from J; bases unmatched to any gene: 3. The chain's CDR3 is CASSLAGLAGLFF. CDR3 DNA: TGTGCCAGCAGCTTAGCGGGACTAGCGGGGCTCTTCTTC.

This chain connects TRBV30 to TRBJ2-7; the D is unclear. Germline assignment: CDR1 GTSNPN and CDR2 SVGIG (reference sequence). Trimming shortened V by 8 bases and J by 3 bases, and 20 bases separated the two germline ends. The CDR3 is 14 residues long. This chain's CDR3 is CAGPPLIRDYEQYF. Written as DNA, the CDR3 is TGTGCCGGGCCTCCCTTGATCAGAGACTACGAGCAGTACTTC.

This clone came up a few times. The V call is TRBV29-1, the J call TRBJ1-1; TRBD1 is a possible D gene (6 bases). The length of the CDR3 is 12 residues. Trimming took off 5 bases at V and 11 bases at J, with 18 bases between the two ends. Per the germline V gene, CDR1 is SQVTM and CDR2 is ANQGSEA. This CDR3 reads CSVCRDIQGAFF. For the CDR3, the DNA is TGCAGCGTTTGCAGGGACATCCAGGGGGCTTTCTTT. The full variable domain, completed using reference TRBV29-1 and TRBJ1-1, is SAVISQKPSRDICQRGTSLTIQCQVDSQVTMMFWYRQQPGQSLTLIATANQGSEATYESGFVIDKFPISRPNLTFSTLTVSNMSPEDSSIYLCSVCRDIQGAFFGQGTRLTVV.

V gene TRBV25-1 combines with J gene TRBJ2-7; possibly TRBD1 or TRBD2 for D (5 bases each). The CDR3 consists of 13 residues. Trimming cost V 4 bases and J 1 base, with 8 bases left between them. The germline V gene encodes CDR1 MGHDK and CDR2 SYGVNS. The CDR3, as DNA: TGTGCCAGCAGTGGGGACGGATCCTACGAGCAGTACTTC. As protein: CASSGDGSYEQYF.

The rearrangement joins TRBV30 to TRBJ2-3, with D tentatively TRBD1 or TRBD2 (5 bases each). Germline values: CDR1 GTSNPN, CDR2 SVGIG (reference sequence). This CDR3 spans 14 amino acids. The V end was cut by 3 bases, the J end by 0 bases, with 10 bases between. DNA for the CDR3: TGTGCCTGGAGCCGGGACCATAGCACAGATACGCAGTATTTT. Protein: CAWSRDHSTDTQYF. The full variable domain, with the rest looked up from reference TRBV30 and TRBJ2-3, is SQTIHQWPATLVQPVGSPLSLECTVEGTSNPNLYWYRQAAGRGLQLLFYSVGIGQISSEVPQNLSASRPQDRQFILSSKKLLLSDSGFYLCAWSRDHSTDTQYFGPGTRLTVL.

The chain is built from TRBV6-5 and TRBJ1-6; D is unclear. This CDR3 has 14 residues. Germline V CDR1 and CDR2: MNHEY, SVGAGI. V lost 9 bases, J lost 7 bases, and 16 bases lay in between. The CDR3 spells CASGGRAENSPLHF. CDR3 in DNA: TGTGCCAGTGGAGGGAGGGCAGAGAATTCACCCCTCCACTTT.

The chain carries TRBV7-2 and TRBJ1-2; a weak D match, TRBD1 (6 bases). Trimming pared 4 bases from V and 0 bases from J, leaving 9 bases between. The V gene's germline CDR1 is SGHTA and CDR2 FQGNSA. The CDR3 runs 14 residues. CDR3 residues: CASSYREANYGYTF. In DNA form, the CDR3 reads TGTGCCAGCAGCTACAGGGAAGCTAACTATGGCTACACCTTC.

In its sample, this clone was seen a few times. The chain employs TRBV29-1 and TRBJ1-2, with 8 nucleotides matching TRBD1. Germline lookup yields CDR1 SQVTM and CDR2 ANQGSEA. The CDR3 length is 13 residues. J was trimmed by 6 bases and V by 4 bases; bases with no gene match: 7. CDR3 in DNA: TGCAGCGTTGGACAGGGGATTAGAAATGGCTACACCTTC. Its translation: CSVGQGIRNGYTF.

The chain recombines TRBV7-9 with TRBJ2-3, with D tentatively TRBD2 (6 bases). The CDR3 loop spans 12 amino acids. The V end lost 3 bases, the J end lost 7 bases, and 8 bases lay between the germline ends. Germline CDR1 and CDR2: SEHNR and FQNEAQ (reference sequence). The CDR3 DNA follows: TGTGCCAGCAGCTTGGGGGGAAATACGCAGTATTTT. Residues: CASSLGGNTQYF.

This chain connects TRBV29-1 to TRBJ1-2; D might be TRBD1 (5 bases). Germline assignment: CDR1 SQVTM and CDR2 ANQGSEA. The CDR3 length is 12 residues. V lost 3 bases to trimming and J lost 11 bases, with 16 bases between them. The CDR3 reads CSVDSEGFTYTF. In nucleotides, the CDR3 is TGCAGCGTTGATTCGGAGGGGTTCACATACACCTTC.

The J gene is TRBJ2-2, the V gene TRBV30, with 7 bases lining up with TRBD1. V gave up 7 bases and J gave up 4 bases; unmatched junction bases: 9. Germline CDR1 and CDR2: GTSNPN and SVGIG (reference sequence). This CDR3 has 14 amino acids. The CDR3 DNA is TGTGCCTCACTGGGACAGCCGGCCACCGGGGAGCTGTTTTTT. Translation: CASLGQPATGELFF.

V and J are TRBV29-1 and TRBJ1-2; tentative D call: TRBD1 (6 bases). Germline lookup yields CDR1 SQVTM and CDR2 ANQGSEA. The V and J ends lost 0 bases and 4 bases respectively, with 9 bases between them. CDR3 length equals 13 residues. For the CDR3, the DNA is TGCAGCGTTGAAGATCGGGGGGCCTATGGCTACACCTTC. Amino acid sequence: CSVEDRGAYGYTF. Filled out from reference TRBV29-1 and TRBJ1-2, the complete variable domain reads SAVISQKPSRDICQRGTSLTIQCQVDSQVTMMFWYRQQPGQSLTLIATANQGSEATYESGFVIDKFPISRPNLTFSTLTVSNMSPEDSSIYLCSVEDRGAYGYTFGSGTRLTVV.

This clone was seen only a few times. This chain joins TRBV9 and TRBJ2-2; D not resolved. V was trimmed by 0 bases and J by 7 bases, leaving 7 bases between them. The CDR3 extends over 13 amino acids. From germline, CDR1 is SGDLS and CDR2 YYNGEE. CDR3 amino acids: CASSVGGRGELFF. DNA for the CDR3: TGTGCCAGCAGCGTAGGAGGACGCGGGGAGCTGTTTTTT.

The chain couples TRBV15 to TRBJ1-1; the D gene is possibly TRBD1 (5 bases). Trimming shortened V by 1 base and J by 7 bases, and 10 bases separated the two germline ends. This CDR3 contains 13 residues. Germline assignment: CDR1 LNHNV and CDR2 YYDKDF (reference sequence). CDR3: CATSRAQDDEAFF. The CDR3 bases are TGTGCCACCAGCAGAGCACAGGACGATGAAGCTTTCTTT.

In DNA, the CDR3 is TGTGCCAGCAGCTCCTGGACAAAAGAGACCCAGTACTTC. Its translation is CASSSWTKETQYF. The gene calls are TRBV7-2 and TRBJ2-5; maybe TRBD1 (5 bases). This CDR3 contains 13 residues. CDR1 and CDR2 from the germline V gene are SGHTA and FQGNSA. The germline V and J ends were trimmed by 4 bases and 3 bases, with 9 bases remaining between them.